This T cell receptor (beta chain) was identified during a study of blood T cell repertoires in COVID-19. For the study at large: COVID-19 samples from acute and convalescent phases originated in the United States, Italy and Spain. In each case, the material was cDNA or gDNA derived from T cells, B-cell-depleted T cells, or PBMCs.

Per the authors' pipeline: The authors estimated nucleated cell counts from reference gene primer amplification. Sequenced by immunoSEQ multiplex PCR; TCRdb stores in-frame clones only, minus some. V and J calls and clone size come straight from that table; D and trimming were deduced from the DNA. The sample yields around 70,000 clones, more than 85% seen once. This clone was counted between two and nine times. Source material: peripheral blood. This TCR derives from a woman aged 55-70 years with active COVID-19.

In DNA, the CDR3 is TGTGCCAGCAGTCGACAGGGTTACACTGAAGCTTTCTTT. Its translation: CASSRQGYTEAFF. This sequence joins TRBV11-2 and TRBJ1-1; TRBD1 agrees at 7 bases. V shed 6 bases and J 3 bases; nucleotides not matched to a gene: 4. From germline, CDR1 is SGHAT and CDR2 FQNNGV. This CDR3 has 13 amino acids.